These 7 T cell receptor beta chains share one sample of origin, sequenced in a study of spatial heterogeneity in lung cancer. Study conclusions and caveats: Within tumors, counts of expanded alpha and beta TCRs tracked tumor mutation counts.

Time point: sample taken at primary tumor resection. TCRdb passed the 5' RACE reads through MiXCR, listing each CDR3 protein once. The sample lists 8,000 to 10,000 distinct CDR3 sequences, roughly an eighth seen once, with approximately 14% in the top ten. For these receptors, no antigen is known. The sequences come from lung tumor tissue, collected at surgery. The receptors originated from a male donor with early-stage non-small cell lung cancer.

This clonotype has at least ten counts. Being off target in a library aimed at alpha chains, this beta chain has a size of little meaning. V is TRBV4-1 and J is TRBJ1-5; no clear D gene. V gave up 0 bases and J gave up 4 bases, with 4 bases separating them. The CDR3 runs 13 residues. CDR1 and CDR2 from the germline V gene are MGHRA and YSYEKL. CDR3 protein: CASSQDRNQPQHF. For the CDR3, the DNA is TGCGCCAGCAGCCAAGATAGGAATCAGCCCCAGCATTTT.

This clonotype was detected many times. Found in a library prepared for alpha chains, this beta chain is an off-target read, and its abundance has little meaning. This rearrangement joins TRBV3-1 to TRBJ2-5; TRBD2 agrees at 10 bases. V trimming: 1 base; J trimming: 9 bases; junction bases outside the gene matches: 8. In germline, CDR1 is LGHDT, CDR2 YNNKEL (reference sequence). CDR3 length equals 15 residues. DNA for the CDR3: TGTGCCAGCAGCCAAGTAGTAGCGGGAGGCCTGGCCCAGTACTTC. Translating gives CASSQVVAGGLAQYF.

Concerning this clonotype: The library was designed around alpha chains, so this beta chain is a stray read whose abundance carries little weight. The CDR3 protein is CASSRGTGALGNTIYF. As DNA, the CDR3 is TGTGCCAGCAGCCGCGGCACAGGAGCCCTTGGAAACACCATATATTTT. The gene calls are TRBV3-1 and TRBJ1-3; D is perhaps TRBD1 (5 bases). This CDR3 spans 16 amino acids. Trimming pared 4 bases from V and 3 bases from J, leaving 16 bases between. Germline V gene sequence: CDR1 LGHDT, CDR2 YNNKEL (reference sequence).

The table lists this clonotype with many counts. With the library built for alpha chains, this beta chain is off target and its frequency is not meaningful. J is TRBJ2-2 and V is TRBV20-1; D is undetermined. Germline V gene sequence: CDR1 DFQATT, CDR2 SNEGSKA (reference sequence). Trimming took 2 bases from V and 2 from J, leaving 3 bases between them. The CDR3 extends over 12 amino acids. The CDR3 coding sequence is TGCAGTGCTAGAATAAACACCGGGGAGCTGTTTTTT. This gives the protein CSARINTGELFF.

This clonotype is medium-sized. This beta chain slipped into a library made for alpha chains as a stray read, so its size is not meaningful. The CDR3 region is CASSPGPGSGYTF. The CDR3 DNA sequence: TGTGCCAGCAGCCCCGGACCGGGCTCTGGCTACACCTTC. The chain links TRBV5-6 to TRBJ1-2; D not certain. The CDR3 has 13 amino acids. The germline V and J ends were trimmed by 4 bases and 7 bases, with 14 bases remaining between them. Per germline, CDR1 SGHDT and CDR2 YYEEEE.

This clonotype was detected only once. This beta chain turned up in a library designed for alpha chains; as an off-target read, its abundance says little. The rearrangement links TRBV5-1 to TRBJ2-3, with 16 nucleotides matching TRBD2. CDR1 SGHRS and CDR2 YFSETQ come from the germline V gene. V dropped 4 bases and J dropped 5; count of bases not matched to a gene: 10. This CDR3 has 18 amino acids. The CDR3 is CASSAGLAGGRLGDTQYF. CDR3 coding DNA: TGCGCCAGCAGCGCGGGACTAGCGGGGGGGCGGCTAGGAGATACGCAGTATTTT.

This clonotype ranks as medium-sized. The library was prepared for alpha chains; this beta chain is a stray read, so its frequency means little. The rearrangement uses TRBV9 and TRBJ2-1, with 7 nucleotides matching TRBD2. This CDR3 is 18 amino acids long. Germline-derived CDR1 and CDR2 are SGDLS and YYNGEE. Trimming took 4 bases from V and 0 from J; bases not matched to a gene: 13. CDR3 protein: CASSKTLAEWSSYNEQFF. CDR3 coding DNA: TGTGCCAGCAGCAAAACGCTAGCGGAGTGGAGCTCCTACAATGAGCAGTTCTTC.